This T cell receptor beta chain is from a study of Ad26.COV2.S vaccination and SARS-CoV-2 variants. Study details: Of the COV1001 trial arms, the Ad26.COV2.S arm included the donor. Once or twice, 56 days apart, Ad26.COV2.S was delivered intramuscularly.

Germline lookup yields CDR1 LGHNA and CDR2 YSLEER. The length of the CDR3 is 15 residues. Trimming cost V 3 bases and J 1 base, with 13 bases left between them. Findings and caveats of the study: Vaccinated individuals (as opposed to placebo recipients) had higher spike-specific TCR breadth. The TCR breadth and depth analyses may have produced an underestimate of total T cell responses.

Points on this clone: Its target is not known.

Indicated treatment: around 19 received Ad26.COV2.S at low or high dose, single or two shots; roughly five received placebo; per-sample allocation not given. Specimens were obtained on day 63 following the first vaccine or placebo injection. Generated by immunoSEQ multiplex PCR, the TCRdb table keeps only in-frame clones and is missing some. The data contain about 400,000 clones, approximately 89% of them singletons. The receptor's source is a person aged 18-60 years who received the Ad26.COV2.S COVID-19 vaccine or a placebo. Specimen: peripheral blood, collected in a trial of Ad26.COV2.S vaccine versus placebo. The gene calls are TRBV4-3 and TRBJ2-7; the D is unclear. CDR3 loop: CASSQELQPSYEQYF. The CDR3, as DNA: TGCGCCAGCAGCCAGGAACTCCAACCTTCCTACGAGCAGTACTTC.